This TCR beta chain was sequenced for a study of blood T cell repertoires in COVID-19. Authors' data handling: Scientists estimated how many nucleated cells there were by amplifying reference gene primers. Libraries were prepared by immunoSEQ multiplex PCR; TCRdb keeps only in-frame clonotypes and omits some of them. V and J calls and clone size are copied from that table; D and trimming were computed from the DNA. Here the sample spans almost 100,000 clones, approximately 89% being singletons. Sample: peripheral blood. The TCR was taken from a man in his fifties or sixties with acute or convalescent COVID-19.

The CDR3 sequence: CASSLGQGAGYGYTF. As DNA, the CDR3 is TGCGCCAGCAGCTTAGGACAGGGGGCCGGGTATGGCTACACCTTC. The chain recombines TRBV5-1 with TRBJ1-2; 11 bases are a match to TRBD1. The CDR3 loop spans 15 amino acids. The V gene's germline CDR1 is SGHRS and CDR2 YFSETQ. V lost 2 bases and J lost 5; bases outside the gene matches: 5.